These 5 T cell receptor beta chains were sequenced from one sample in a study of blood T cell repertoires in COVID-19. TCRdb's table, derived via immunoSEQ multiplex PCR, lists solely in-frame clones and lacks some. Of around 150,000 clones listed, roughly 80% were seen once; the top ten hold approximately 8%. Sequencing input: peripheral blood. The receptors shown here come from a man aged 60 to 75 with acute or convalescent COVID-19.

V usage is TRBV3-1 (or the pseudogene TRBV3-2) and J usage is TRBJ1-2; D is uncertain. Germline CDR1 is LGHDT and CDR2 is YNNKEL (reference sequence). The V end was cut by 2 bases, the J end by 5 bases, with 15 bases between. CDR3 length: 15 residues. Here the CDR3 DNA reads TGTGCCAGCAGCCAACCCAGAGGGAGGGTGTATGGCTACACCTTC. Translated, it gives CASSQPRGRVYGYTF.

In this sample, this clone turned up once. The chain recombines TRBV12-3 or TRBV12-4 with TRBJ1-2; D remains ambiguous. The germline V and J ends were trimmed by 5 bases and 8 bases, with 15 bases remaining between them. The CDR3 consists of 13 residues. CDR3 loop: CASSLGRTRGYTF. CDR3 coding DNA: TGTGCCAGCAGTCTAGGGCGCACGAGGGGCTACACCTTC.

The chain employs TRBV5-6 and TRBJ1-6, with 7 bases matching TRBD1. From germline, CDR1 is SGHDT and CDR2 YYEEEE. The CDR3 has 15 amino acids. V dropped 0 bases and J dropped 9; count of bases not matched to a gene: 6. CDR3 nucleotide sequence: TGTGCCAGCAGCTTGGTTGGGACAGCGACTTCACCCCTCCACTTT. This sequence encodes CASSLVGTATSPLHF.

This chain connects TRBV7-3 to TRBJ2-5; D may be TRBD1 (6 bases). V was pared by 2 bases and J by 2 bases, with 9 bases between. The germline gives CDR1 SGHTA, CDR2 FQGTGA. The CDR3 has 14 amino acids. This CDR3 is CASSLQTGQETQYF. In nucleotides, the CDR3 is TGTGCCAGCAGCTTACAAACAGGGCAAGAGACCCAGTACTTC.

This clone was counted a single time. Here the CDR3 DNA reads TGTGCCAGCAGTGGGACAGGGGGTTGGACTGAAGCTTTCTTT. Its protein is CASSGTGGWTEAFF. V is TRBV25-1 and J is TRBJ1-1; 10 bases fit TRBD1. Germline-derived CDR1 and CDR2 are MGHDK and SYGVNS. Trimming at V came to 4 bases and at J to 5 bases, leaving 4 bases not matched to a gene. The CDR3 contains 14 residues.